The entry below describes one TCR beta chain. CDR3 size: 19 residues. This entry belongs to a study of blood T cell repertoires in COVID-19. Assay: immunoSEQ multiplex PCR; the TCRdb copy retains only in-frame clones and omits some. The repertoire holds approximately 300,000 clones, with around 90% as singletons. This clonotype was obtained from a woman between 18 and 30 years old with acute COVID-19. Sequencing used PBMCs or T cells enriched from blood (not recorded which). The chain recombines TRBV21-1 with TRBJ1-1; the DNA was not compared with TRBD1, the D call given in the table. TRBV21-1 is recorded as a pseudogene. The CDR3 DNA follows: TGTGCCAGCAGCAAGGGGGAACGACAGGGGCCTTGGGGCAACACTGAAGCTTTCTTT. Amino acid sequence: CASSKGERQGPWGNTEAFF.